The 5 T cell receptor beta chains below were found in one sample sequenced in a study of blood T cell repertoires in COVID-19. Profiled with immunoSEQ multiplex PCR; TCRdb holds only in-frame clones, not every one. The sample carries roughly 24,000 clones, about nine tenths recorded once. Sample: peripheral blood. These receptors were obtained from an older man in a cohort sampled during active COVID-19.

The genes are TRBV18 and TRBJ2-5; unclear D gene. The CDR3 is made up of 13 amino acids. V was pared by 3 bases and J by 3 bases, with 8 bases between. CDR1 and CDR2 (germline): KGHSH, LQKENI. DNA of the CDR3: TGTGCCAGCTCACCGAGGCAGAAAGAGACCCAGTACTTC. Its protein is CASSPRQKETQYF.

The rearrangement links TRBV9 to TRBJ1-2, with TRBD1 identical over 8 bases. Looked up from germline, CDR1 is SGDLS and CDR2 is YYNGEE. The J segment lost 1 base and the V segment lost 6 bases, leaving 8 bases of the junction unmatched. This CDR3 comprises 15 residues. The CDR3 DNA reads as TGTGCCAGCACCCTAGACAGGGGATTTAACTATGGCTACACCTTC. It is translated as CASTLDRGFNYGYTF.

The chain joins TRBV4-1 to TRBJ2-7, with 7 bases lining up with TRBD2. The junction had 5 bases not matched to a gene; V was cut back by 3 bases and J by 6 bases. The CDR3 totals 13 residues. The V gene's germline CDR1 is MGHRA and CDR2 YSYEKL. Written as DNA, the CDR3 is TGCGCCAGCAGCCAGACGAGCGGGACCGAGCAGTACTTC. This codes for CASSQTSGTEQYF.

CDR3 DNA: TGCGCCAGCAGCTTGGTAGCGGGAGCGGTCCATGAGCAGTTCTTC. This encodes CASSLVAGAVHEQFF. This rearrangement joins TRBV5-1 to TRBJ2-1, with 9 bases that match TRBD2. Germline V gene sequence: CDR1 SGHRS, CDR2 YFSETQ. The CDR3 is 15 residues long. The trim removed 0 bases at V and 8 bases at J, leaving 6 bases unmatched.

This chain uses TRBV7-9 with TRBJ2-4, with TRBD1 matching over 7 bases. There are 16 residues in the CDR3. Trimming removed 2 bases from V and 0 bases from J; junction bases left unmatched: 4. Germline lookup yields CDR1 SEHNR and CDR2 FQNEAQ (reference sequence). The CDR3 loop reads CASSLITGVAKNIQYF. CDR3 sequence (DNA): TGTGCCAGCAGCTTAATAACAGGGGTAGCCAAAAACATTCAGTACTTC.